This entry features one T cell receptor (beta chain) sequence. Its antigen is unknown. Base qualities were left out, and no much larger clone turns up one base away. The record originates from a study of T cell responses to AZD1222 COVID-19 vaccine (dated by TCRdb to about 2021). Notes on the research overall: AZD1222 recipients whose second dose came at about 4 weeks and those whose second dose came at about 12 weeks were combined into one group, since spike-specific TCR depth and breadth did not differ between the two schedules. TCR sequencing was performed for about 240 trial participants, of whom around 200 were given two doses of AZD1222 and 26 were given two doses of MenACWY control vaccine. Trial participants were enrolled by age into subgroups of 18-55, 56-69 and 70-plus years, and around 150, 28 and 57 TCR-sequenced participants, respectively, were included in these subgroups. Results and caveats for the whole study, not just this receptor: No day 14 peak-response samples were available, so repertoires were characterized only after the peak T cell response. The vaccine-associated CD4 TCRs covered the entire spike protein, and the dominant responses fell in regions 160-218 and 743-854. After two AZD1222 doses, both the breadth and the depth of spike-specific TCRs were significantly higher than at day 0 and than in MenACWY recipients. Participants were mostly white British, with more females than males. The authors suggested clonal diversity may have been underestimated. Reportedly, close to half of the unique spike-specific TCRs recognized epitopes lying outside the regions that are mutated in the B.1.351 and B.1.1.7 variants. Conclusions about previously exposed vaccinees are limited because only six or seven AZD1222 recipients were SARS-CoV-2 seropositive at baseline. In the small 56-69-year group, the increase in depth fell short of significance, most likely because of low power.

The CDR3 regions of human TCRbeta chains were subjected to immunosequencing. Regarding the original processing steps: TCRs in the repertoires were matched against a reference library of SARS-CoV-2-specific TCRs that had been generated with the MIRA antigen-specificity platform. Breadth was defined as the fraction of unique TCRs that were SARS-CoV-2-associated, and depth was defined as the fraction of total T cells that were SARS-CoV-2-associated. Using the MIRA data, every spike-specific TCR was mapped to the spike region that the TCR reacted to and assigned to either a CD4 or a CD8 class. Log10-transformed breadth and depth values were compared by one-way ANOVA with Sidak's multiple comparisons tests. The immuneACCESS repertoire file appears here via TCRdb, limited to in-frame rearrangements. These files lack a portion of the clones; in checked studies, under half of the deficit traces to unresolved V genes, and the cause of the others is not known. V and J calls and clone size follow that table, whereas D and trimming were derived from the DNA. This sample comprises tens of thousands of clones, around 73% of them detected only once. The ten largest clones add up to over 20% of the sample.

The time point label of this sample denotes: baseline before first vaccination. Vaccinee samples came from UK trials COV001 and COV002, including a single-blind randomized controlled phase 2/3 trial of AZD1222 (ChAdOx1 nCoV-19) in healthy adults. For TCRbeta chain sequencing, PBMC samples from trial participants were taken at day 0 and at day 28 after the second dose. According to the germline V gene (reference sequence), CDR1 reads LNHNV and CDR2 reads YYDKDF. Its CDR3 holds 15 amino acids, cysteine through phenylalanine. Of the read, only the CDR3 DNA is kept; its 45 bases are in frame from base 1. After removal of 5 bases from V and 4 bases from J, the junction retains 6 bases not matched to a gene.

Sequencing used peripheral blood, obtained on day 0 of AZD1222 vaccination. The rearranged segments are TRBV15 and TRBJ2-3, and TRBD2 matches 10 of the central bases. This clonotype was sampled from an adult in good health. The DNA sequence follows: TGTGCCACCAGCGATCCTAGCGGGAGTGCAGATACGCAGTATTTT. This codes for CATSDPSGSADTQYF.